This T cell receptor (beta chain) is from a study of CD8+ T cells in alopecia areata. Study details: Treated patients were dosed with oral tofacitinib, taking 5 to 10 mg twice daily.

The CDR3 spans 13 residues. V was pared by 8 bases and J by 0 bases, with 11 bases between. Germline V gives CDR1 SQVTM, CDR2 ANQGSEA. RNA was extracted and reverse transcribed into cDNA as the sequencing template. Clones were read by immunoSEQ multiplex PCR, and TCRdb kept only the in-frame ones, dropping some. Among hundreds of thousands of clones listed, about three fifths were seen once. This clone was recorded a few times. Its target is unknown. The study's findings and limits: Among the 100 top clones, expanded CD8+ clones, like scalp clonality, were significantly decreased by tofacitinib. Lesional scalp displayed greater clonality than normal scalp, most notably in alopecia totalis/universalis.

Treatment specified: oral pan-JAK inhibitor, 5-10 mg twice daily. V gene TRBV29-1 combines with J gene TRBJ1-5; weak D call: TRBD1 (6 bases). Sequences were derived from CD4+ T cells sorted from blood, sampled between weeks 51 and 54, from a patient treated with tofacitinib. This sequence was found in a human donor with alopecia areata. In DNA, the CDR3 is TGCAGCACTGCAGGGGATAGCAATCAGCCCCAGCATTTT. It translates to CSTAGDSNQPQHF.